Each of the 32 T cell receptor beta chains below was sequenced from the same sample in a study of blood T cell repertoires in COVID-19. Generated by immunoSEQ multiplex PCR, the TCRdb table keeps only in-frame clones and is missing some. The table shows about 320,000 clones, with about nine tenths occurring only once. The material sequenced was PBMCs or T cells enriched from blood (not recorded which). These receptors originate from a man between 60 and 75 years old who had recovered from COVID-19.

V gene TRBV9 combines with J gene TRBJ2-2; 8 bases fit TRBD2. The ends lost 0 bases at V and 3 bases at J; junction bases unmatched: 4. Germline V lookup: CDR1 SGDLS, CDR2 YYNGEE. The CDR3 covers 16 residues. The CDR3 loop reads CASSVAPGGDTGELFF. CDR3 sequence (DNA): TGTGCCAGCAGCGTAGCGCCGGGGGGGGACACCGGGGAGCTGTTTTTT.

This clone was detected only once. The chain employs TRBV7-2 and TRBJ2-4; D gene ambiguous. Deletions cut 5 bases from V and 0 bases from J, with 11 bases between. CDR1 is SGHTA, CDR2 FQGNSA, per germline. The CDR3 has 15 amino acids. The CDR3, as DNA: TGTGCCAGCAGCCCAAAGCCCCTAGCCAAAAACATTCAGTACTTC. Translating gives CASSPKPLAKNIQYF.

The chain couples TRBV3-1 (or the pseudogene TRBV3-2) to TRBJ1-3; tentatively, D is TRBD1 (6 bases). CDR1 and CDR2 (germline): LGHDT, YNNKEL (reference sequence). The CDR3 length is 15 residues. The CDR3 DNA reads as TGTGCAGCTACGGACAGAGTCGTCTCTGGAAACACCATATATTTT. It is translated as CAATDRVVSGNTIYF.

Here the CDR3 reads CASNVERGSQETQYF. CDR3 in DNA: TGTGCCAGCAACGTGGAGCGGGGGTCACAAGAGACCCAGTACTTC. This chain joins TRBV2 and TRBJ2-5; TRBD2 agrees at 8 bases. V shed 7 bases, J shed 2 bases, and the junction held 9 bases outside the gene matches. Germline CDR1 SNHLY, CDR2 FYNNEI. This CDR3 contains 15 residues.

This chain joins TRBV5-1 and TRBJ1-4, with TRBD1 matching 7 bases. After removal of 0 bases from V and 13 bases from J, the junction contained 6 bases not matched to a gene. There are 13 residues in the CDR3. From germline, CDR1 is SGHRS and CDR2 YFSETQ. The CDR3 here is CASSLVQGRRLFF. CDR3 bases: TGCGCCAGCAGCTTGGTACAGGGGAGGAGACTGTTTTTT.

The chain uses TRBV11-2 and TRBJ2-2; 7 positions agree with TRBD1. The CDR3 has 16 residues. Trimming at V came to 5 bases and at J to 9 bases, leaving 15 bases not matched to a gene. Germline CDR1 is SGHAT and CDR2 is FQNNGV. As DNA, the CDR3 is TGTGCCAGCAGCGGCGGACAGGTCCTCCGATCGAGGGAGCTGTTTTTT. Translating it yields CASSGGQVLRSRELFF.

This clone was seen just once. The chain carries TRBV19 and TRBJ1-5; D is possibly TRBD1 (5 bases). The CDR3 spans 15 residues. The V end was cut by 7 bases, the J end by 5 bases, with 18 bases between. Germline loops: CDR1 LNHDA, CDR2 SQIVND (reference sequence). DNA for the CDR3: TGTGCCAGTACACCCCTCGGGAGAGGGGATCAGCCCCAGCATTTT. Protein product: CASTPLGRGDQPQHF. The full variable domain, its missing parts supplied by reference TRBV19 and TRBJ1-5, is DGGITQSPKYLFRKEGQNVTLSCEQNLNHDAMYWYRQDPGQGLRLIYYSQIVNDFQKGDIAEGYSVSREKKESFPLTVTSAQKNPTAFYLCASTPLGRGDQPQHFGDGTRLSIL.

The V and J genes are TRBV7-9 and TRBJ1-5; maybe TRBD1 (6 bases). Trimming cost V 5 bases and J 0 bases, with 11 bases left between them. Germline CDR1 and CDR2: SEHNR and FQNEAQ (reference sequence). This CDR3 is 15 amino acids long. The CDR3 spells CASSPGQTSNQPQHF. The CDR3 nucleotides read TGTGCCAGCAGCCCCGGACAGACTAGCAATCAGCCCCAGCATTTT. Based on the CDR3 plus reference TRBV7-9 and TRBJ1-5, the full variable domain is DTGVSQNPRHKITKRGQNVTFRCDPISEHNRLYWYRQTLGQGPEFLTYFQNEAQLEKSRLLSDRFSAERPKGSFSTLEIQRTEQGDSAMYLCASSPGQTSNQPQHFGDGTRLSIL.

The gene calls are TRBV2 and TRBJ2-2; D gene ambiguous. The CDR3 spans 13 residues. CDR1 is SNHLY and CDR2 is FYNNEI in the germline V gene. V was shortened by 6 bases and J by 5 bases, with 10 bases between the two germline ends. In nucleotides, the CDR3 is TGTGCCAGCAGGGGCTATAGTACCGGGGAGCTGTTTTTT. It is translated as CASRGYSTGELFF.

This clone was seen once. The CDR3 loop is CASSLTGLAHNEQFF. The CDR3 DNA reads TGTGCCAGCAGCTTGACCGGACTAGCCCACAATGAGCAGTTCTTC. The chain is built from TRBV7-3 and TRBJ2-1, with 8 bases aligning to TRBD2. Unmatched junction bases numbered 6, after V lost 3 bases and J lost 5 bases. Germline-derived CDR1 and CDR2 are SGHTA and FQGTGA. The CDR3 contains 15 residues.

The gene calls are TRBV11-2 and TRBJ1-6, with no clear D. This CDR3 spans 15 amino acids. Germline-derived CDR1 and CDR2 are SGHAT and FQNNGV. V lost 5 bases and J 7 bases, leaving 15 bases between the germline ends. The chain's CDR3 is CASSPAGFSNSPLHF. In DNA form, the CDR3 reads TGTGCCAGCAGCCCAGCCGGGTTTTCGAATTCACCCCTCCACTTT.

This chain links TRBV6-5 with TRBJ2-2; 7 bases are shared with TRBD2. V shed 7 bases and J 3 bases; nucleotides not matched to a gene: 5. CDR3 length equals 14 residues. The germline V gene encodes CDR1 MNHEY and CDR2 SVGAGI. The CDR3, as DNA: TGTGCCAGCAAGGCTAGCGGTTACACCGGGGAGCTGTTTTTT. Translated, it gives CASKASGYTGELFF.

The genes are TRBV9 and TRBJ1-5, with 7 bases matching TRBD1. V lost 7 bases to trimming and J lost 4 bases; unmatched junction nucleotides: 11. The CDR3 consists of 15 residues. Per the germline V gene, CDR1 is SGDLS and CDR2 is YYNGEE. The CDR3: CASGTGVEGNQPQHF. CDR3 DNA sequence: TGTGCCAGCGGTACAGGGGTTGAGGGAAATCAGCCCCAGCATTTT.

This clone was seen once. This rearrangement joins TRBV19 to TRBJ2-5; 8 bases map to TRBD2. With 6 bases clipped from V and 9 bases from J, the junction kept 12 bases outside the gene matches. Germline V gene sequence: CDR1 LNHDA, CDR2 SQIVND (reference sequence). The CDR3 has 14 amino acids. Written as DNA, the CDR3 is TGTGCCAGTAGCCTTAGAGCGGGAGTAGGGCCCCAGTACTTC. It specifies CASSLRAGVGPQYF.

Of note for this clone: The sample has other DNA sequences that encode this CDR3 too. V usage is TRBV2 and J usage is TRBJ2-7; 10 bases map to TRBD1. Germline V gene sequence: CDR1 SNHLY, CDR2 FYNNEI. Trimming removed 9 bases from V and 4 bases from J; junction bases left unmatched: 3. There are 12 residues in the CDR3. CDR3 in DNA: TGTGCCAGTAGGGACAGGGGTTACGAGCAGTACTTC. Translating it yields CASRDRGYEQYF.

The chain combines TRBV11-2 with TRBJ2-1, with D maybe TRBD1 (5 bases). Germline CDR1 is SGHAT and CDR2 is FQNNGV. This CDR3 comprises 16 residues. The germline V and J ends were trimmed by 4 bases and 2 bases, with 15 bases remaining between them. CDR3 nucleotide sequence: TGTGCCAGCAGCTCCCAGACAGAGTGGGCCTACAATGAGCAGTTCTTC. It specifies CASSSQTEWAYNEQFF.

V gene TRBV30 combines with J gene TRBJ1-1, with 10 bases matching TRBD1. Germline loops: CDR1 GTSNPN, CDR2 SVGIG (reference sequence). Trimming cost V 4 bases and J 6 bases; bases outside gene matches: 5. CDR3 length: 13 residues. The CDR3 sequence: CAWIGTGEPEAFF. The CDR3 DNA follows: TGTGCCTGGATTGGGACAGGGGAGCCTGAAGCTTTCTTT.

V gene TRBV10-3 combines with J gene TRBJ1-6; maybe TRBD1 (6 bases). The CDR3 runs 18 residues. Trimming shortened V by 5 bases and J by 0 bases, and 17 bases separated the two germline ends. The germline CDR1 and CDR2 sequences are ENHRY and SYGVKD. CDR3 nucleotides: TGTGCCATCAGTTTCAGGGGAGGGGACCTCTCCTATAATTCACCCCTCCACTTT. Its translation: CAISFRGGDLSYNSPLHF.

V usage is TRBV30 and J usage is TRBJ2-1; TRBD2 might be the D (6 bases). The CDR3 length is 14 residues. CDR1 GTSNPN and CDR2 SVGIG come from the germline V gene (reference sequence). V was cut by 1 base and J by 6 bases, with 13 bases left in between. CDR3 DNA: TGTGCCTGGAGTGGAGCGGGTAGAGTCAATGAGCAGTTCTTC. Protein sequence: CAWSGAGRVNEQFF.

V gene TRBV2 combines with J gene TRBJ2-2; 7 positions agree with TRBD1. Germline V lookup: CDR1 SNHLY, CDR2 FYNNEI. The CDR3 has 14 residues. The trim removed 7 bases at V and 6 bases at J, leaving 8 bases unmatched. CDR3 DNA sequence: TGTGCCAGCAACAGACAGGGAGAGGCCGGGGAGCTGTTTTTT. This translates into CASNRQGEAGELFF.

The chain has TRBV19 and TRBJ1-2; 7 bases agree with TRBD1. CDR3 length equals 13 residues. The germline V gene encodes CDR1 LNHDA and CDR2 SQIVND (reference sequence). The trim removed 6 bases at V and 5 bases at J, leaving 6 bases unmatched. The CDR3 reads CASRGTGVYGYTF. CDR3 sequence (DNA): TGTGCCAGTAGGGGAACAGGGGTGTATGGCTACACCTTC.

V gene TRBV5-1 combines with J gene TRBJ1-2; 10 nucleotides align to TRBD1. Losses at the gene ends were 4 bases for V and 0 bases for J; bases not matched to a gene: 3. This CDR3 has 15 amino acids. CDR1 SGHRS and CDR2 YFSETQ come from the germline V gene. The CDR3 loop is CASSGDRGANYGYTF. The CDR3 DNA reads as TGCGCCAGCAGCGGGGACAGGGGAGCTAACTATGGCTACACCTTC.

This clone was detected only a few times. V is TRBV3-1 (or the pseudogene TRBV3-2) and J is TRBJ2-3, with 9 bases aligning to TRBD2. The length of the CDR3 is 21 residues. V was pared by 4 bases and J by 0 bases, with 20 bases of the junction left unmatched. Germline CDR1 and CDR2: LGHDT and YNNKEL (reference sequence). The CDR3 DNA reads as TGTGCCAGCAGCCCGACCACTCGTGCGGGAGGGCAAAACGAAAGCACAGATACGCAGTATTTT. It codes for CASSPTTRAGGQNESTDTQYF.

The chain joins TRBV5-1 to TRBJ1-5, with D hard to call. V lost 5 bases and J lost 0, with 6 bases in between. This CDR3 contains 13 residues. CDR1 and CDR2 from the germline V gene are SGHRS and YFSETQ. CDR3: CASSLDSNQPQHF. In DNA form, the CDR3 reads TGCGCCAGCAGTCTAGATAGCAATCAGCCCCAGCATTTT.

The gene calls are TRBV7-2 and TRBJ2-3; 7 bases map to TRBD1. V shed 5 bases, J shed 6 bases, and the junction held 8 bases outside the gene matches. In germline, CDR1 is SGHTA, CDR2 FQGNSA. The CDR3 is made up of 14 amino acids. As DNA, the CDR3 is TGTGCCAGCAGCGGACGACAGGGTCCCGATACGCAGTATTTT. Encoded protein: CASSGRQGPDTQYF.

This sequence joins TRBV19 and TRBJ2-7, with a possible D match to TRBD1 (5 bases). The length of the CDR3 is 14 residues. Trimming cost V 4 bases and J 6 bases, with 16 bases left between them. Germline loops: CDR1 LNHDA, CDR2 SQIVND (reference sequence). The CDR3 here is CASSRSGKYFEQYF. The CDR3 DNA reads as TGTGCCAGTAGTAGGTCAGGGAAATATTTCGAGCAGTACTTC.

The chain carries TRBV30 and TRBJ2-3; D gene uncertain. The CDR3 is 11 residues long. V lost 2 bases and J lost 3, with 3 bases in between. CDR1 GTSNPN and CDR2 SVGIG come from the germline V gene (reference sequence). The CDR3 DNA sequence: TGTGCCTGGAGTATAACAGATACGCAGTATTTT. This translates into CAWSITDTQYF.

The chain links TRBV2 to TRBJ2-3, with 14 bases fitting TRBD2. The CDR3 has 15 residues. From germline, CDR1 is SNHLY and CDR2 FYNNEI. V lost 5 bases, J lost 3 bases, and 1 base stayed unmatched. The chain's CDR3 is CASSRTSGGTDTQYF. DNA of the CDR3: TGTGCCAGCAGTCGGACTAGCGGGGGGACAGATACGCAGTATTTT.

Notes on this clone: Other DNA sequences of this sample code for an identical CDR3. The rearrangement joins TRBV5-1 to TRBJ1-1, with D maybe TRBD1 (6 bases). This CDR3 is built from 13 residues. V shed 4 bases and J shed 1 base, with 8 bases lying between them. CDR1 SGHRS and CDR2 YFSETQ come from the germline V gene. CDR3 sequence reads: CASSLDRNTEAFF. As DNA, the CDR3 is TGCGCCAGCAGCCTGGACAGGAACACTGAAGCTTTCTTT.

The chain recombines TRBV6-5 with TRBJ2-1, with a weak D call TRBD1 (6 bases). Trimming stripped 8 bases from V and 9 bases from J, with 20 bases between. The CDR3 has 14 amino acids. In germline, CDR1 is MNHEY, CDR2 SVGAGI. CDR3 amino acids: CASSKQGGVGEQFF. The DNA of the CDR3 is TGTGCCAGCTCTAAACAAGGGGGAGTGGGTGAGCAGTTCTTC.

The chain carries TRBV15 and TRBJ1-5; 9 bases are a match to TRBD1. Trimming at V came to 11 bases and at J to 6 bases, leaving 8 bases not matched to a gene. Germline lookup yields CDR1 LNHNV and CDR2 YYDKDF (reference sequence). The CDR3 loop spans 13 amino acids. The CDR3 loop reads CAVQGAQGQPQHF. DNA for the CDR3: TGTGCCGTACAGGGGGCGCAGGGTCAGCCCCAGCATTTT. Combining the CDR3 with reference TRBV15 and TRBJ1-5 gives the whole variable domain DAMVIQNPRYQVTQFGKPVTLSCSQTLNHNVMYWYQQKSSQAPKLLFHYYDKDFNNEADTPDNFQSRRPNTSFCFLDIRSPGLGDTAMYLCAVQGAQGQPQHFGDGTRLSIL.

The chain has TRBV3-1 (or the pseudogene TRBV3-2) and TRBJ2-1; 7 bases line up with TRBD1. V trimming: 4 bases; J trimming: 0 bases; junction bases outside the gene matches: 9. The CDR3 spans 17 residues. Germline-derived CDR1 and CDR2 are LGHDT and YNNKEL (reference sequence). CDR3 loop: CASSLPSTGSSYNEQFF. The CDR3 DNA sequence: TGTGCCAGCAGCCTTCCCTCGACAGGGAGCTCCTACAATGAGCAGTTCTTC.